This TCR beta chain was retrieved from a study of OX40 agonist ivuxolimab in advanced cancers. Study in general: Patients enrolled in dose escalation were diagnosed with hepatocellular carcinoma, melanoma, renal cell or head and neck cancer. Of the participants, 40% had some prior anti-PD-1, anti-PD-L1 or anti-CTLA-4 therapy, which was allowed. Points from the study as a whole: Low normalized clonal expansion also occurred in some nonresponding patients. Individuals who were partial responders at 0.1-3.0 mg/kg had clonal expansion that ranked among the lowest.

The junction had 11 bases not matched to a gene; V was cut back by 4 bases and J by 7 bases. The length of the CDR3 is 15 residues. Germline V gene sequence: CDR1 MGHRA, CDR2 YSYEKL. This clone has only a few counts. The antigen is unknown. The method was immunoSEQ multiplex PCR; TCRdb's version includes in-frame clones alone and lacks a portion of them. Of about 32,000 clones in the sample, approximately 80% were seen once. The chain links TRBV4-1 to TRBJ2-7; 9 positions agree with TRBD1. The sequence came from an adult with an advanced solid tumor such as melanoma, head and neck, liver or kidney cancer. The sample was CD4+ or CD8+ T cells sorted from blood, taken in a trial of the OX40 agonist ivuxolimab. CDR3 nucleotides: TGCGCCAGCAGCCGAGAGCCGGGACAGGGTCGAGAGCAGTACTTC. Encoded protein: CASSREPGQGREQYF.